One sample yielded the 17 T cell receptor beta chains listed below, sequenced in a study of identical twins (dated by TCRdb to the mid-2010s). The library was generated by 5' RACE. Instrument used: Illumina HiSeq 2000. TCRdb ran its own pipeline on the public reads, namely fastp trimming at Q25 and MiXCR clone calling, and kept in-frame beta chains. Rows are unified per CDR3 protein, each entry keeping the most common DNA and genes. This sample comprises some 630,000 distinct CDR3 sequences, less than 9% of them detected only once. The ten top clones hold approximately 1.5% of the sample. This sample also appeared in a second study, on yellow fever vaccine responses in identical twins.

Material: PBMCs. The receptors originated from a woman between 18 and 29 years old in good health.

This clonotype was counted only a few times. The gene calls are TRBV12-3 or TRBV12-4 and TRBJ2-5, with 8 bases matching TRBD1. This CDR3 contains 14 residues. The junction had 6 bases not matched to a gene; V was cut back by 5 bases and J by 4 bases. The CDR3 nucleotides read TGTGCCAGCAGTATCCCAGGGGGCGTAGAGACCCAGTACTTC. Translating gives CASSIPGGVETQYF.

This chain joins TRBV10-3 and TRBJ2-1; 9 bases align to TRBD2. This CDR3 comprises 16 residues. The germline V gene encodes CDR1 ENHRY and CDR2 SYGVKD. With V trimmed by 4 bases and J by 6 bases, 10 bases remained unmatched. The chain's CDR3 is CAISGSGRLVSNEQFF. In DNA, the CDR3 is TGTGCCATCAGTGGAAGCGGGAGGTTGGTATCCAATGAGCAGTTCTTC.

The DNA of the CDR3 is TGTGCCAGCAGCTTAAGGGGAGGACTAGCGGGGGCTTACAATGAGCAGTTCTTC. It translates to CASSLRGGLAGAYNEQFF. V usage is TRBV11-2 and J usage is TRBJ2-1; 13 nucleotides line up with TRBD2. The V gene's germline CDR1 is SGHAT and CDR2 FQNNGV. V gave up 2 bases and J gave up 4 bases; unmatched junction bases: 8. The CDR3 sequence is 18 residues long.

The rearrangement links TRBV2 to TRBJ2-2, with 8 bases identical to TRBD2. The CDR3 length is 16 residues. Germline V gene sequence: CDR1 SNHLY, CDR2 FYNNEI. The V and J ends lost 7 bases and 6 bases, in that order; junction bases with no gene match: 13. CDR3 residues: CASTPSGRAQSGELFF. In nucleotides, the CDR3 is TGTGCCAGCACCCCTTCCGGGAGGGCCCAATCCGGGGAGCTGTTTTTT.

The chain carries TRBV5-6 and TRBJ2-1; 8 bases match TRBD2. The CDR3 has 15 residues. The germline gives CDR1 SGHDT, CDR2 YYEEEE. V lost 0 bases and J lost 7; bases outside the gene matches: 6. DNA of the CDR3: TGTGCCAGCAGCTTGGTGGTTAGCGGGACGAATGAGCAGTTCTTC. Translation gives CASSLVVSGTNEQFF.

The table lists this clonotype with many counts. The CDR3 DNA sequence: TGCAGCGTTGAAGGCGGCGGGACGAGCTCCTACGAGCAGTACTTC. Residues: CSVEGGGTSSYEQYF. The gene calls are TRBV29-1 and TRBJ2-7, with D possibly being TRBD2 (6 bases). This CDR3 has 15 residues. The V gene lost 1 base and the J gene lost 0 bases, with 13 bases spanning the gap. Germline V gene sequence: CDR1 SQVTM, CDR2 ANQGSEA.

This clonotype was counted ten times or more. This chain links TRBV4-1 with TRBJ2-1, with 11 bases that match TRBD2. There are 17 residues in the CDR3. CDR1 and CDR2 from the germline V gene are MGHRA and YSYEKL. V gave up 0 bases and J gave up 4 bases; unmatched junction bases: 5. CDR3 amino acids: CASSQDLGTSGYNEQFF. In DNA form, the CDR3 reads TGCGCCAGCAGCCAAGATCTAGGGACTAGCGGATACAATGAGCAGTTCTTC.

CDR3: CASSFARGQETQYF. The CDR3 coding sequence is TGTGCCAGCAGCTTCGCCAGGGGGCAAGAGACCCAGTACTTC. The gene calls are TRBV7-2 and TRBJ2-5, with 7 bases lining up with TRBD1. With 3 bases clipped from V and 2 bases from J, the junction kept 3 bases outside the gene matches. The CDR3 runs 14 residues. CDR1 is SGHTA and CDR2 is FQGNSA in the germline V gene.

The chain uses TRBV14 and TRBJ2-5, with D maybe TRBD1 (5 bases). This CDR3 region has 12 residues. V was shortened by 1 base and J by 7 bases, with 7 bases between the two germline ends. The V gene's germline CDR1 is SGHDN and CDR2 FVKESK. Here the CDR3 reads CASSQVRGTQYF. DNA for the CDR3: TGTGCCAGCAGCCAAGTAAGGGGGACCCAGTACTTC.

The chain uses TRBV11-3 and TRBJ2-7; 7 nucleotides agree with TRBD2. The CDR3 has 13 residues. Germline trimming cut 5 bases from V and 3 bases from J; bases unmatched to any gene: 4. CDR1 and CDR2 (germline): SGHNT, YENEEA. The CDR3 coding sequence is TGTGCCAGCAGCGAACTAGCGCGCTACGAGCAGTACTTC. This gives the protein CASSELARYEQYF.

The CDR3 spells CASSEGQGDVYEQYV. The CDR3 DNA sequence: TGTGCCAGCAGCGAGGGACAGGGTGACGTCTACGAGCAGTACGTC. The chain joins TRBV7-2 to TRBJ2-7, with TRBD1 matching over 9 bases. The CDR3 has 15 residues. Trimming removed 5 bases from V and 3 bases from J; junction bases left unmatched: 8. Germline-derived CDR1 and CDR2 are SGHTA and FQGNSA.

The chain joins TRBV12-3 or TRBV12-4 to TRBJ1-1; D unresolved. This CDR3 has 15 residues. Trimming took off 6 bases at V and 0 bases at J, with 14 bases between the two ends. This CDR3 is CASRYQDLLNTEAFF. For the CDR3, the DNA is TGTGCCAGCAGATATCAGGACCTTTTGAACACTGAAGCTTTCTTT.

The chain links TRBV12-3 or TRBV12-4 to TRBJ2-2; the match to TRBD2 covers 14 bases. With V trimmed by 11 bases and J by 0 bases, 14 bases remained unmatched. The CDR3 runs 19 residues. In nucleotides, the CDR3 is TGTGCCTGCTGGAATAGACTAGCGGGAGGGTCCTCGAACACCGGGGAGCTGTTTTTT. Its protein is CACWNRLAGGSSNTGELFF.

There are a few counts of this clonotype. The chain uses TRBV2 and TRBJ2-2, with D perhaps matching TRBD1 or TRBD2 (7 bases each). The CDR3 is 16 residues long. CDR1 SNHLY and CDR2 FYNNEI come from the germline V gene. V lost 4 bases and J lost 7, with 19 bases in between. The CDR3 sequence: CASSVSQGGTGGELFF. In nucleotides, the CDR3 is TGTGCCAGCAGTGTCTCCCAGGGGGGGACCGGCGGGGAGCTGTTTTTT.

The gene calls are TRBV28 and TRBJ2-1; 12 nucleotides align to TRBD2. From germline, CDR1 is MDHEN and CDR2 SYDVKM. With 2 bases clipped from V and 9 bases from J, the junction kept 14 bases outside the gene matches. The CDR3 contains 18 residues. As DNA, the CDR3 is TGTGCCAGCAGTTTACCCCCGCCGACTAGCGGGGGAGGTGGTGAGCAGTTCTTC. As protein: CASSLPPPTSGGGGEQFF.

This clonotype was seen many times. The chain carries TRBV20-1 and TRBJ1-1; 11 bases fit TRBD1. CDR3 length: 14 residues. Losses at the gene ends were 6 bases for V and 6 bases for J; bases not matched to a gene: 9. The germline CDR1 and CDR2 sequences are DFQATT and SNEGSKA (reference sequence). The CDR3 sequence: CSAAGQGVFSEAFF. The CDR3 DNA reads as TGCAGTGCGGCGGGACAGGGGGTTTTCTCTGAAGCTTTCTTT.

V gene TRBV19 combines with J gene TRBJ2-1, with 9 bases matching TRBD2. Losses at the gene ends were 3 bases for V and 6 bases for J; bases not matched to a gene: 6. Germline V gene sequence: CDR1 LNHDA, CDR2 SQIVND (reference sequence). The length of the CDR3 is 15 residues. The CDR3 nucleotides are TGTGCCAGTAGTATTCTACTAGCGGGTGGCAATGAGCAGTTCTTC. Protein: CASSILLAGGNEQFF.